This T cell receptor beta chain stems from a study of T-cell memory formation after mild COVID-19. Study as a whole: TCR clusters largely stayed donor specific. General study findings and limits: Cross-reactive memory seemingly joined, as some responding clones were found in pre-infection memory. Contracting CD4+ clones lay largely in CM and EM, with CD8+ ones residing in EMRA.

Remarks on this clonotype: Its matching antigen is unknown.

Germline CDR1 is MNHEY and CDR2 is SVGAGI. The V and J ends lost 8 bases and 3 bases respectively, with 17 bases between them. The length of the CDR3 is 14 residues. Researchers used 5'RACE with constant-segment primers to make TCR alpha and TCR beta cDNA libraries that carry sample barcodes and UMIs. Each CDR3 protein gets one entry after TCRdb re-called the 5' RACE reads with MiXCR. The table has about 560,000 distinct CDR3 sequences, about a fifth seen once; the top ten hold under 8.5%. Sequenced input: PBMCs or a T cell subset sorted from them (not recorded which). The J gene is TRBJ2-7, the V gene TRBV6-5; D assignment may be TRBD1 or TRBD2 (5 bases each). This clonotype was obtained from an adult woman who had mild COVID-19 (a few samples of this study predate the infection). Cell type and time point are not known. This CDR3 reads CASRPRGPNYEQYF. Written as DNA, the CDR3 is TGTGCCAGCCGACCAAGGGGACCAAACTACGAGCAGTACTTC.